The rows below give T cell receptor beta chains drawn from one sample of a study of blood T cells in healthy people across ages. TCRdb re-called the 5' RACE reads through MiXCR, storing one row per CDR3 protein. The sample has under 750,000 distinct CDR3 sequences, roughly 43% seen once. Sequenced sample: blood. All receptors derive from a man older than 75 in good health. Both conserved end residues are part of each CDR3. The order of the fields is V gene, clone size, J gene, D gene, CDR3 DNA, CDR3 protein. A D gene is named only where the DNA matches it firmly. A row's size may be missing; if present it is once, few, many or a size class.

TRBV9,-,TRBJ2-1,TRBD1,TGTGCCGGCAGCGCGCAGGGACAGGGGAACAATGAGCAGTTCTTC,CAGSAQGQGNNEQFF
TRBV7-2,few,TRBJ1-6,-,TGTGCCAGCAGCTTACGGGCGGGTCAGAGCTCCTATAATTCACCCCTCCACTTT,CASSLRAGQSSYNSPLHF
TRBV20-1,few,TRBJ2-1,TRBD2,TGCAGTGCTAGAGGGGGACTAGCGGGGCTCTACAATGAGCAGTTCTTC,CSARGGLAGLYNEQFF
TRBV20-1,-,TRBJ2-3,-,TGCAGCGCTAGAGATGCCGGGCGGGACCCCTTTGGCACAGATACGCAGTATTTT,CSARDAGRDPFGTDTQYF
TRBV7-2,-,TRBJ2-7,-,TGTGCCAGCAGCGCACCGGGGGCCAGGGTTTACGAGCAGTACTTC,CASSAPGARVYEQYF
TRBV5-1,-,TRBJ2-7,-,TGCGCCAGCAGCTTGGATTCCCGGCCAGGGCGGTCCAGCGAGCAGTACTTC,CASSLDSRPGRSSEQYF
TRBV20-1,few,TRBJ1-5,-,TGCAGTGCTAGAGTCGGTCAGTGGAACAATCAGCCCCAGCATTTT,CSARVGQWNNQPQHF
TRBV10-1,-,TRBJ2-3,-,TGCGCCAGCACCGCCGGACCCTCTATCACAGATACGCAGTATTTT,CASTAGPSITDTQYF
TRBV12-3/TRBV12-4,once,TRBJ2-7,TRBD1,TGTGCCAGCACCGACAGGGGGCGGAATGAGCAGTACTTC,CASTDRGRNEQYF
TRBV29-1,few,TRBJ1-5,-,TGCAGCGTTGCGGAGGACAATAGCAATCAGCCCCAGCATTTT,CSVAEDNSNQPQHF
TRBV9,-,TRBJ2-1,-,TGTGCCAGCAGCGTAGGAGCAGGAGCCTACGAGCAGTTCTTC,CASSVGAGAYEQFF
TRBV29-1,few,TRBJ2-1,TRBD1,TGCAGCGTTGAACCAACAGGGGGCAATGAGCAGTTCTTC,CSVEPTGGNEQFF
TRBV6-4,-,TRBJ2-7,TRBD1,TGTGCCAGCAGCGAAGGAAGGACAGGGACCATCTACGAGCAGTACTTC,CASSEGRTGTIYEQYF
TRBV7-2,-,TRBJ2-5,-,TGTGCCAGCAGCTTAGCGCAATGGGAAGAGACCCAGTACTTC,CASSLAQWEETQYF
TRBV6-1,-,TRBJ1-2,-,TGTGCCAGCAGTGAATCCCAGGGGTATGGCTACACCTTC,CASSESQGYGYTF
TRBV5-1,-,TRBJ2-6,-,TGTGCCAGCAGCTTAGAGGCTTCTGGGGCCAACGTCCTGACTTTC,CASSLEASGANVLTF
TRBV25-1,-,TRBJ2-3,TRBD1,TGTGCCAGCAGTGGGAAGACAGGGTTAACAGATACGCAGTATTTT,CASSGKTGLTDTQYF
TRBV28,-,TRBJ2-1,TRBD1,TGTGCCAGCAGTATATCCGGGACAGACGACAATGAGCAGTTCTTC,CASSISGTDDNEQFF
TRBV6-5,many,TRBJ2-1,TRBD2,TGTGCCAGCAGGACTAGCGGGAGGCCCGAGCAGTTCTTC,CASRTSGRPEQFF
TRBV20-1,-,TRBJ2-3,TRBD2,TGCAGTGCTAGAAGGCTAGCGGGATTATTCACAGATACGCAGTATTTT,CSARRLAGLFTDTQYF
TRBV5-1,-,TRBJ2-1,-,TGCGCCAGCAGCCCAACGAGGGGAGACTACAATGAGCAGTTCTTC,CASSPTRGDYNEQFF
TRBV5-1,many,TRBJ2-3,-,TGCGCCAGCAGAACGGGGGGCCTCACAGATACGCAGTATTTT,CASRTGGLTDTQYF
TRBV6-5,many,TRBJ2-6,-,TGTGCCAGTTTAAGCTCTGGGGCCAACGTCCTGACTTTC,CASLSSGANVLTF
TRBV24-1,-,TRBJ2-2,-,TGTGCCACCTCGAGGGCAGGAAGAACCGGGGAGCTGTTTTTT,CATSRAGRTGELFF
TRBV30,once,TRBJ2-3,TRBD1,TGTGCCTGCTCCCGGGACAGGGGGGATACGCAGTATTTT,CACSRDRGDTQYF
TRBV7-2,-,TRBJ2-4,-,TGTGCCAGCCGAGAAAGGGGGGTTGTTGGGAACATTCAGTACTTC,CASRERGVVGNIQYF
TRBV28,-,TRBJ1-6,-,TGTGCCAGCAGTTTGTTCCATTCACCCCTCCACTTT,CASSLFHSPLHF
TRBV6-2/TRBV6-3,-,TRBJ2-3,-,TGTGCCAGCAGTTACTCGCTAACGGGGACAGATACGCAGTATTTT,CASSYSLTGTDTQYF
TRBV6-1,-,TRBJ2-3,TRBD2,TGTGCCAGCAGTGAGGGTACTAGCGGGGGGCGTAGTAGCACAGATACGCAGTATTTT,CASSEGTSGGRSSTDTQYF
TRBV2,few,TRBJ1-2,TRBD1,TGTGCCAGCAGCCTAGACAGGGGGCTTACCTATGGCTACACCTTC,CASSLDRGLTYGYTF
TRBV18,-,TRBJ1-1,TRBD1,TGTGCCAGCTCCCTAGGACAGGTCACTGAAGCTTTCTTT,CASSLGQVTEAFF
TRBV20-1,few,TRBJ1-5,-,TGCAGTGCTAGAGATCACAGGGTTGGGAATCAGCCCCAGCATTTT,CSARDHRVGNQPQHF
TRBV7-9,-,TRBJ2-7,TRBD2,TGTGCCAGCAGCTTAGACGCGGGAGGCCGCGAGCAGTACTTC,CASSLDAGGREQYF
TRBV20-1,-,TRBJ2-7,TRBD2,TGCAGTGCTAGGACTGGACTAGCGGGGAACAATGAGCAGTACTTC,CSARTGLAGNNEQYF
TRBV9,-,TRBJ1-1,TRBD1,TGTGCCAGCAGCGTCGGACAGGTGAACACTGAAGCTTTCTTT,CASSVGQVNTEAFF
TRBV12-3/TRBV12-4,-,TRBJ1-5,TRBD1,TGTGCCAGCAGTTTCACAGGGGGCGGGCAGCCCCAGCATTTT,CASSFTGGGQPQHF
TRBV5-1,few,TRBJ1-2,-,TGCGCCAGCAGCTGGGGGGCAGTCGACTATGGCTACACCTTC,CASSWGAVDYGYTF
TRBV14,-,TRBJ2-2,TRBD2,TGTGCCAGCAGCCAAGATTGGGGGACTAGCGGGAGGGCAGTTTTCGCGAACACCGGGGAGCTGTTTTTT,CASSQDWGTSGRAVFANTGELFF
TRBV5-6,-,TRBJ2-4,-,TGTGCCAGCAGCTTGTATGGGTTCGGGACTCAAAACATTCAGTACTTC,CASSLYGFGTQNIQYF
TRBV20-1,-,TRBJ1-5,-,TGCAGTGCTAGAAGCGGGGATAGCAATCAGCCCCAGCATTTT,CSARSGDSNQPQHF